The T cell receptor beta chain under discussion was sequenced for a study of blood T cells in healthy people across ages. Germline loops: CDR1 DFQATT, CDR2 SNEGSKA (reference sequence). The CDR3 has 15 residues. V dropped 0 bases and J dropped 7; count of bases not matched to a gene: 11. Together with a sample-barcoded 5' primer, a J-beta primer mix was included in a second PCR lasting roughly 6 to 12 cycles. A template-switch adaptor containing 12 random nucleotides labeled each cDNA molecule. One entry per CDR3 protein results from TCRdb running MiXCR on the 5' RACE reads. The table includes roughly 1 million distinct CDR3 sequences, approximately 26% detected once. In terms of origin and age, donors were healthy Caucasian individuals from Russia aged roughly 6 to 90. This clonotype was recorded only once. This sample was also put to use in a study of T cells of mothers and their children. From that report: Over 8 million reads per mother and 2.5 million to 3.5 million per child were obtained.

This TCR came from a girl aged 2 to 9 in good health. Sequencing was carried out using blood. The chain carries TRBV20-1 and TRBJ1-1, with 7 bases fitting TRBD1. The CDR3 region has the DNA TGCAGTGCTAGAGATTGGGGGGACAGTAGACATGAAGCTTTCTTT. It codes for CSARDWGDSRHEAFF.